This T cell receptor (beta chain) was recovered during a study of tumor-infiltrating lymphocytes in localized non-small cell lung cancer. The overall study: The cohort mixed smokers and never-smokers, several histologies, and some post-neoadjuvant-chemotherapy samples.

General study results and limits: Technical variation could not be separated from intratumor heterogeneity here. No T-cell fraction difference was seen between IM1 and IM2 tumors.

Produced via immunoSEQ multiplex PCR; TCRdb's table is partial and in-frame only. The sample carries around 16,000 clones, approximately 72% recorded once. To note about this clone: What it binds is unknown.

Trimming cost V 1 base and J 3 bases, with 13 bases left between them. This CDR3 has 15 residues. The V gene's germline CDR1 is WSHSY and CDR2 SAAADI. The chain uses TRBV10-2 and TRBJ2-7, with D possibly being TRBD1 (6 bases). The clonotype was recovered from a human donor with non-small cell lung cancer. The sequenced sample was lung tumor tissue. The CDR3 region is CASSEYTNRDYEQYF. For the CDR3, the DNA is TGCGCCAGCAGTGAGTACACTAACAGGGACTACGAGCAGTACTTC.